Presented here are 18 T cell receptor beta chains from one specimen sequenced in a study of T cell responses to AZD1222 COVID-19 vaccine. This table comes from immunoSEQ multiplex PCR, and its TCRdb copy is limited to in-frame clones, with some not included. The sample shows about 200,000 clones, approximately 93% of them seen only once. The specimen was peripheral blood, collected 28 days after the second AZD1222 dose. Receptors were obtained from an adult who received the AZD1222 COVID-19 vaccine.

The V and J genes are TRBV5-1 and TRBJ2-5, with TRBD1 identical over 7 bases. The CDR3 is made up of 13 amino acids. Losses at the gene ends were 4 bases for V and 5 bases for J; bases not matched to a gene: 5. Per germline, CDR1 SGHRS and CDR2 YFSETQ. CDR3 region: CASSQQGVETQYF. DNA of the CDR3: TGCGCCAGCAGCCAGCAGGGGGTTGAGACCCAGTACTTC.

This chain joins TRBV14 and TRBJ2-1; D gene unclear. V lost 0 bases to trimming and J lost 6 bases, with 12 bases between them. The germline CDR1 and CDR2 sequences are SGHDN and FVKESK. The CDR3 is 15 amino acids. The CDR3 protein is CASSQESYSLNEQFF. The CDR3 nucleotides are TGTGCCAGCAGCCAAGAGTCCTACAGCCTCAATGAGCAGTTCTTC.

The rearrangement joins TRBV28 to TRBJ2-7; D might be TRBD2 (5 bases). The CDR3 extends over 13 amino acids. V was clipped by 10 bases and J by 4 bases, with 17 bases between them. Germline assignment: CDR1 MDHEN and CDR2 SYDVKM. The CDR3 reads CATTGGTRYEQYF. CDR3 nucleotide sequence: TGTGCCACCACTGGAGGAACTAGGTACGAGCAGTACTTC.

J is TRBJ2-1 and V is TRBV12-5; the match to TRBD1 covers 8 bases. This CDR3 region has 14 residues. Trimming at V came to 6 bases and at J to 9 bases, leaving 10 bases not matched to a gene. Germline V gene sequence: CDR1 LGHNT, CDR2 FRNRAP. CDR3 amino acids: CASGPTTGEFEQFF. The CDR3 DNA sequence: TGTGCTAGTGGCCCTACGACAGGGGAATTTGAGCAGTTCTTC.

The chain couples TRBV2 to TRBJ1-2, with D hard to call. The CDR3 has 10 amino acids. Germline assignment: CDR1 SNHLY and CDR2 FYNNEI. V lost 7 bases to trimming and J lost 8 bases, with 8 bases between them. The CDR3 protein is CASTGRGYTF. Written as DNA, the CDR3 is TGTGCCAGCACTGGACGAGGCTACACCTTC.

This chain links TRBV7-3 with TRBJ2-3; D remains ambiguous. Germline V CDR1 and CDR2: SGHTA, FQGTGA. The CDR3 is 15 amino acids. Trimming cost V 5 bases and J 0 bases, with 12 bases left between them. Here the CDR3 reads CASSPLQRSTDTQYF. The CDR3, as DNA: TGTGCCAGCAGCCCGTTGCAGCGTAGCACAGATACGCAGTATTTT.

V gene TRBV7-9 combines with J gene TRBJ1-1; 8 nucleotides line up with TRBD1. Trimming at V came to 4 bases and at J to 10 bases, leaving 8 bases not matched to a gene. Germline V gene lookup returns CDR1 SEHNR and CDR2 FQNEAQ (reference sequence). CDR3 size: 13 residues. The CDR3 DNA follows: TGTGCCAGCAGCTCACGACAGGGGAGAGGAGCTTTCTTT. As protein: CASSSRQGRGAFF.

The CDR3 coding sequence is TGTGCCAGCAGTCGGGACATCGGAAACACTGAAGCTTTCTTT. It is translated as CASSRDIGNTEAFF. The chain recombines TRBV2 with TRBJ1-1, with D possibly TRBD1 on 6 matching bases. This CDR3 has 14 residues. V was cut by 5 bases and J by 2 bases, with 12 bases left in between. Germline V lookup: CDR1 SNHLY, CDR2 FYNNEI. The variable domain in full, with the rest retrieved from reference TRBV2 and TRBJ1-1, is EPEVTQTPSHQVTQMGQEVILRCVPISNHLYFYWYRQILGQKVEFLVSFYNNEISEKSEIFDDQFSVERPDGSNFTLKIRSTKLEDSAMYFCASSRDIGNTEAFFGQGTRLTVV.

V gene TRBV7-3 combines with J gene TRBJ1-6, with D possibly matching TRBD1 (5 bases). V dropped 5 bases and J dropped 8 bases, with 13 bases sitting between them. The CDR3 totals 14 residues. Germline lookup yields CDR1 SGHTA and CDR2 FQGTGA. CDR3 loop: CASSPSGRDSPLHF. The CDR3 DNA reads as TGTGCCAGCAGCCCCTCGGGGCGGGATTCACCCCTCCACTTT.

The DNA of the CDR3 is TGTGCCAGCAGTCCCCGAGGAGCGGGGGTGTACAATGAGCAGTTCTTC. Translation gives CASSPRGAGVYNEQFF. This rearrangement joins TRBV6-4 to TRBJ2-1; 8 nucleotides match TRBD2. V shed 5 bases, J shed 4 bases, and the junction held 10 bases outside the gene matches. Per the germline V gene, CDR1 is MRHNA and CDR2 is SNTAGT. The CDR3 loop spans 16 amino acids.

The chain carries TRBV7-9 and TRBJ1-5; 8 bases line up with TRBD1. The CDR3 length is 15 residues. The V and J ends lost 5 bases and 4 bases, in that order; junction bases with no gene match: 7. Germline CDR1 and CDR2: SEHNR and FQNEAQ (reference sequence). CDR3 DNA sequence: TGTGCCAGCAGCGCAAACACAGGGGGAAATCAGCCCCAGCATTTT. Its translation is CASSANTGGNQPQHF.

This clone appeared once. The genes are TRBV6-5 and TRBJ1-2; weak D call: TRBD1 (5 bases). This CDR3 has 15 residues. V lost 7 bases to trimming and J lost 5 bases, with 20 bases between them. Germline V CDR1 and CDR2: MNHEY, SVGAGI. The CDR3 reads CASNEDSLIPYGYTF. The CDR3 DNA reads as TGTGCCAGCAACGAAGACAGTCTAATTCCTTATGGCTACACCTTC.

The gene calls are TRBV6-5 and TRBJ1-1; D perhaps matches TRBD1 (5 bases). Germline lookup yields CDR1 MNHEY and CDR2 SVGAGI. This CDR3 region has 13 residues. With 7 bases removed from V and 5 bases from J, the gap between germline ends came to 14 bases. This CDR3 is CASTEGPWTEAFF. CDR3 bases: TGTGCCAGCACCGAGGGACCCTGGACTGAAGCTTTCTTT.

The genes are TRBV27 and TRBJ2-4; D may be TRBD2 (5 bases). Trimming left V 7 bases short and J 1 base short, with 14 bases between. CDR3 length: 15 amino acids. Germline V gene lookup returns CDR1 MNHEY and CDR2 SMNVEV (reference sequence). The CDR3 nucleotides read TGTGCCAGCACCGGGGTTGGGCTGGCCAAAAACATTCAGTACTTC. Amino acid sequence: CASTGVGLAKNIQYF.

This sequence joins TRBV2 and TRBJ1-2; the D is unclear. Germline assignment: CDR1 SNHLY and CDR2 FYNNEI. CDR3 length equals 12 residues. Trimming pared 8 bases from V and 7 bases from J, leaving 14 bases between. The CDR3 bases are TGTGCCAGCGGTTTGGTAGAAGGTGGCTACACCTTC. Protein sequence: CASGLVEGGYTF.

The chain carries TRBV19 and TRBJ2-2; the D gene is possibly TRBD1 (5 bases). The CDR3 has 14 amino acids. Between the trimmed V and J ends, which lost 6 bases and 6 bases, there was a span of 14 bases. Germline CDR1 is LNHDA and CDR2 is SQIVND (reference sequence). The CDR3 coding sequence is TGTGCCAGTAGGGCAGGGCCTGATGCCGGGGAGCTGTTTTTT. This encodes CASRAGPDAGELFF.

The rearrangement joins TRBV3-1 (or the pseudogene TRBV3-2) to TRBJ2-3; D remains ambiguous. Trimming left V 1 base short and J 0 bases short, with 11 bases between. Germline V lookup: CDR1 LGHDT, CDR2 YNNKEL (reference sequence). This CDR3 has 16 residues. As DNA, the CDR3 is TGTGCCAGCAGCCAAGGTCTAGGATCTAGCACAGATACGCAGTATTTT. Translation gives CASSQGLGSSTDTQYF.

The V and J genes are TRBV2 and TRBJ1-5; D is possibly TRBD1 (5 bases). Germline V CDR1 and CDR2: SNHLY, FYNNEI. This CDR3 spans 15 amino acids. Trimming took off 6 bases at V and 0 bases at J, with 12 bases between the two ends. DNA of the CDR3: TGTGCCAGCAGGGGACCTAGCTTTAGCAATCAGCCCCAGCATTTT. Translated: CASRGPSFSNQPQHF.